The 2 T cell receptor beta chains below all came from one sample that was sequenced in a study of blood T cell repertoires in COVID-19. Clones were sequenced by immunoSEQ multiplex PCR, and TCRdb holds only the in-frame ones, with some missing. Counted here are about 120,000 clones, around 81% occurring once; the ten biggest clones make up approximately 17%. Sequencing input: peripheral blood. The receptors come from a man aged 30 to 45 with COVID-19, enrolled during active disease.

This clone appeared a single time. The gene calls are TRBV11-2 and TRBJ2-1, with 13 bases fitting TRBD2. The junction had 4 bases not matched to a gene; V was cut back by 7 bases and J by 7 bases. Germline V lookup: CDR1 SGHAT, CDR2 FQNNGV. The CDR3 has 14 amino acids. In DNA, the CDR3 is TGTGCCAGCAACGTGGGACTAGCGGGGAATGAGCAGTTCTTC. It codes for CASNVGLAGNEQFF.

The CDR3 here is CASSFGANTEAFF. In nucleotides, the CDR3 is TGTGCCAGCAGTTTTGGGGCGAACACTGAAGCTTTCTTT. J is TRBJ1-1 and V is TRBV28; D might be TRBD1 (5 bases). V was pared by 3 bases and J by 1 base, with 6 bases between. CDR3 length: 13 residues. Germline lookup yields CDR1 MDHEN and CDR2 SYDVKM.